These 29 T cell receptor beta chains originate from one sample sequenced in a study of T-cell reconstitution after alpha-beta-depleted transplantation in children. TCRbeta library preparation incorporated unique molecular identifiers. In TCRdb, the PCR reads were re-called with MiXCR into one record per CDR3 protein. The sample yields more than 500,000 distinct CDR3 sequences, over 10% seen once. The sequences come from PBMCs, mostly from graft donor cells, collected 180 days after TCRalphabeta/CD19-depleted stem cell transplant. These receptors were taken from a female patient under 10 years old who had a stem cell transplant for aplastic anemia, so the T cells may come from the graft donor.

This chain uses TRBV19 with TRBJ1-3; possibly TRBD1 for D (5 bases). Per the germline V gene, CDR1 is LNHDA and CDR2 is SQIVND (reference sequence). The CDR3 covers 14 residues. Trimming removed 7 bases at V and 1 base at J, with 11 bases between. The CDR3 nucleotides are TGTGCCAGTATGCGGGGGTCGTCTGGAAACACCATATATTTT. This codes for CASMRGSSGNTIYF.

The genes are TRBV27 and TRBJ2-1, with 10 bases matching TRBD2. Per the germline V gene, CDR1 is MNHEY and CDR2 is SMNVEV (reference sequence). This CDR3 has 16 amino acids. The trim removed 5 bases at V and 1 base at J, leaving 5 bases unmatched. The CDR3 DNA sequence: TGTGCCAGCAGTATTCTAGCGGGGGCTTCCTACAATGAGCAGTTCTTC. Its translation: CASSILAGASYNEQFF.

The V and J genes are TRBV12-3 or TRBV12-4 and TRBJ2-3; 9 bases are shared with TRBD2. V trimming: 5 bases; J trimming: 2 bases; junction bases outside the gene matches: 8. The CDR3 loop spans 16 amino acids. The CDR3 coding sequence is TGTGCCAGCAGTCGGTTGCTAGCGGGATTCACAGATACGCAGTATTTT. This translates into CASSRLLAGFTDTQYF.

This clonotype was detected only a few times. The chain employs TRBV29-1 and TRBJ2-1; D gene uncertain. The germline V gene has CDR1 SQVTM and CDR2 ANQGSEA. Trimming shortened V by 1 base and J by 4 bases, and 11 bases separated the two germline ends. CDR3 length: 14 amino acids. CDR3 in DNA: TGCAGCGTTGAAGTTGCGCTCCGTTACAATGAGCAGTTCTTC. The encoded protein is CSVEVALRYNEQFF.

Remarks on this clonotype: The junction and the germline gene differ at one end; a read error may be behind it. The chain combines TRBV5-1 with TRBJ2-1, with a weak D call TRBD1 (5 bases). Looked up from germline, CDR1 is SGHRS and CDR2 is YFSETQ. The CDR3 runs 14 residues. This chain's CDR3 is CASSQGQRYNEHFF. CDR3 DNA: TGCGCCAGCAGCCAAGGACAACGATACAATGAGCATTTCTTC.

This clonotype was picked up a small number of times. The rearrangement links TRBV7-9 to TRBJ2-3; 8 bases match TRBD1. Germline V gives CDR1 SEHNR, CDR2 FQNEAQ (reference sequence). The CDR3 loop spans 15 amino acids. V shed 4 bases, J shed 3 bases, and the junction held 6 bases outside the gene matches. DNA of the CDR3: TGTGCCAGCAGCTCTACAGGGGGAGCGACAGATACGCAGTATTTT. Amino acid sequence: CASSSTGGATDTQYF.

A note on this clonotype: A junction end diverges from the germline sequence, so it may reflect a read error. The chain carries TRBV11-1 and TRBJ2-5; 8 bases align to TRBD1. CDR1 and CDR2 from the germline V gene are SGHAT and FQDESV (reference sequence). CDR3 length: 15 residues. In DNA form, the CDR3 reads TGTGCCGGCAGCTCCCGGACAGGGAACGGAGAGACCCAGTACTTC. It translates to CAGSSRTGNGETQYF.

V usage is TRBV19 and J usage is TRBJ2-1, with D tentatively TRBD1 (5 bases). The CDR3 length is 15 residues. Germline CDR1 reads LNHDA; CDR2 reads SQIVND (reference sequence). The V end was cut by 4 bases, the J end by 8 bases, with 18 bases between. The CDR3: CASSTRVGMPDEQFF. CDR3 DNA sequence: TGTGCCAGTAGTACCAGGGTAGGTATGCCGGATGAGCAGTTCTTC.

J is TRBJ2-3 and V is TRBV6-2 or TRBV6-3; TRBD1 aligns across 8 bases. Germline CDR1 MNHEY, CDR2 SVGEGT. Germline trimming cut 0 bases from V and 1 base from J; bases unmatched to any gene: 9. This CDR3 spans 18 amino acids. CDR3 sequence (DNA): TGTGCCAGCAGTTACTCGGGACAGGCGGCCTGGGGCACAGATACGCAGTATTTT. Its protein product is CASSYSGQAAWGTDTQYF.

The V call is TRBV20-1, the J call TRBJ2-1, with D unclear. Germline-derived CDR1 and CDR2 are DFQATT and SNEGSKA (reference sequence). The CDR3 extends over 10 amino acids. The V and J ends lost 5 bases and 9 bases respectively, with 8 bases between them. CDR3 sequence (DNA): TGCAGTGCTGGTTGTGGTGAGCAGTTCTTC. Encoded protein: CSAGCGEQFF.

This clonotype was detected a few times. This chain links TRBV29-1 with TRBJ2-7; no definite D call. Trimming shortened V by 2 bases and J by 3 bases, and 14 bases separated the two germline ends. CDR3 length: 14 residues. Per germline, CDR1 SQVTM and CDR2 ANQGSEA. CDR3 amino acids: CSVEMYGLNYEQYF. CDR3 nucleotides: TGCAGCGTTGAAATGTATGGATTAAACTACGAGCAGTACTTC.

A few counts support this clonotype. The J gene is TRBJ1-1, the V gene TRBV20-1; D unresolved. V dropped 2 bases and J dropped 8 bases, with 9 bases sitting between them. The germline CDR1 and CDR2 sequences are DFQATT and SNEGSKA (reference sequence). The length of the CDR3 is 11 residues. The CDR3, as DNA: TGCAGTGCTAGATGGCCCGCCGAAGCTTTCTTT. This encodes CSARWPAEAFF.

This chain uses TRBV6-2 or TRBV6-3 with TRBJ1-1, with TRBD1 as a possible D gene (5 bases). Germline CDR1 reads MNHEY; CDR2 reads SVGEGT. The CDR3 consists of 16 residues. V lost 7 bases and J 0 bases, leaving 18 bases between the germline ends. CDR3 DNA sequence: TGTGCCAGCAACTTCTCCCCCGACAGCATGAACACTGAAGCTTTCTTT. Encoded protein: CASNFSPDSMNTEAFF.

V gene TRBV7-9 combines with J gene TRBJ1-1, with unresolved D. The CDR3 length is 13 residues. Trimming took 1 base from V and 8 from J, leaving 11 bases between them. The germline CDR1 and CDR2 sequences are SEHNR and FQNEAQ (reference sequence). The CDR3 nucleotides are TGTGCCAGCAGCTTAGATCACGGGCGCGAAGCTTTCTTT. Amino acid sequence: CASSLDHGREAFF.

This clonotype appeared a few times. An end of the junction does not agree with germline; a read error may underlie this. The V call is TRBV9, the J call TRBJ2-6, with D possibly being TRBD1 or TRBD2 (6 bases each). The CDR3 length is 16 residues. Looked up from germline, CDR1 is SGDLS and CDR2 is YYNGEE. In nucleotides, the CDR3 is TGTGCCAGCAGCGCCGGCACCTTTACGGGGGCCAACGGCCTGACTTTC. This codes for CASSAGTFTGANGLTF. The variable domain in full, completed from reference TRBV9 and TRBJ2-6, reads DSGVTQTPKHLITATGQRVTLRCSPRSGDLSVYWYQQSLDQGLQFLIQYYNGEERAKGNILERFSAQQFPDLHSELNLSSLELGDSALYFCASSAGTFTGANGLTFGAGSRLTVL.

At least ten counts were recorded for this clonotype. The genes are TRBV29-1 and TRBJ2-3; TRBD2 matches 7 bases. V lost 4 bases and J lost 4; bases outside the gene matches: 8. Per germline, CDR1 SQVTM and CDR2 ANQGSEA. The CDR3 has 14 amino acids. The CDR3 nucleotides read TGCAGCGTTGCTCGAAGCGGGGTGCCAGATACGCAGTATTTT. Its translation: CSVARSGVPDTQYF.

The rearrangement joins TRBV7-2 to TRBJ2-1; D perhaps matches TRBD1 (6 bases). This CDR3 is built from 15 residues. V was shortened by 6 bases and J by 3 bases, with 15 bases between the two germline ends. Per the germline V gene, CDR1 is SGHTA and CDR2 is FQGNSA. CDR3: CASRRPDRDYNEQFF. As DNA, the CDR3 is TGTGCCAGCAGGCGCCCGGACAGAGACTACAATGAGCAGTTCTTC.

This clonotype was detected ten times or more. This chain uses TRBV20-1 with TRBJ2-7; D is ambiguous. V was pared by 6 bases and J by 5 bases, with 14 bases between. CDR1 and CDR2 from the germline V gene are DFQATT and SNEGSKA (reference sequence). This CDR3 region has 12 residues. The CDR3 coding sequence is TGCAGTGCAGGGATTTCTGCCAACGAGCAGTACGTC. Its protein product is CSAGISANEQYV.

The rearrangement uses TRBV7-9 and TRBJ2-4; the match to TRBD2 covers 7 bases. V lost 4 bases and J lost 0; bases outside the gene matches: 9. Looked up from germline, CDR1 is SEHNR and CDR2 is FQNEAQ (reference sequence). This CDR3 spans 17 amino acids. DNA for the CDR3: TGTGCCAGCAGCTCAGCCAGCGGGAACCTAGCCAAAAACATTCAGTACTTC. It translates to CASSSASGNLAKNIQYF.

This clonotype has just a few counts. The V gene is TRBV10-3, the J gene TRBJ1-2, with TRBD1 matching 7 bases. The CDR3 spans 17 residues. Germline assignment: CDR1 ENHRY and CDR2 SYGVKD. V was pared by 7 bases and J by 2 bases, with 16 bases of the junction left unmatched. CDR3 sequence reads: CAINTLDDRVRNYGYTF. The CDR3 DNA is TGTGCCATCAATACCCTCGATGACAGGGTTAGAAACTATGGCTACACCTTC.

Ten or more counts support this clonotype. V gene TRBV28 combines with J gene TRBJ2-7; D tentatively reads TRBD1 or TRBD2 (6 bases each). There are 14 residues in the CDR3. CDR1 is MDHEN, CDR2 SYDVKM, per germline. The germline V and J ends were trimmed by 5 bases and 0 bases, with 11 bases remaining between them. The CDR3 DNA reads as TGTGCCAGCAGTCGAGGGGGGAGCTCCTACGAGCAGTACTTC. It translates to CASSRGGSSYEQYF.

This clonotype was observed a few times. V gene TRBV20-1 combines with J gene TRBJ2-2; possible D gene TRBD2, 6 bases. Germline CDR1 reads DFQATT; CDR2 reads SNEGSKA (reference sequence). CDR3 length: 14 residues. Trimming took 4 bases from V and 5 from J, leaving 14 bases between them. CDR3 DNA sequence: TGCAGTGCTATTCGGGAGCCGGGTACCGGGGAGCTGTTTTTT. Its translation is CSAIREPGTGELFF.

The chain combines TRBV29-1 with TRBJ1-1; D unresolved. The germline gives CDR1 SQVTM, CDR2 ANQGSEA. CDR3 length equals 10 residues. V lost 6 bases, J lost 7 bases, and 9 bases lay in between. CDR3 residues: CSVVGYEAFF. The CDR3 coding sequence is TGCAGCGTAGTAGGTTATGAAGCTTTCTTT. Full variable domain (outside the CDR3, taken from reference TRBV29-1 and TRBJ1-1): SAVISQKPSRDICQRGTSLTIQCQVDSQVTMMFWYRQQPGQSLTLIATANQGSEATYESGFVIDKFPISRPNLTFSTLTVSNMSPEDSSIYLCSVVGYEAFFGQGTRLTVV.

This clonotype was recorded a few times. This chain connects TRBV10-3 to TRBJ2-1, with 9 bases identical to TRBD2. Germline V gives CDR1 ENHRY, CDR2 SYGVKD. This CDR3 has 15 residues. V lost 4 bases and J lost 4; bases outside the gene matches: 5. The CDR3 sequence: CAISALAGQYNEQFF. As DNA, the CDR3 is TGTGCCATCAGTGCTCTAGCGGGACAATACAATGAGCAGTTCTTC.

The chain is built from TRBV20-1 and TRBJ2-7; 8 bases fit TRBD1. The CDR3 runs to 11 residues. With V trimmed by 5 bases and J by 4 bases, 1 base remained unmatched. The germline gives CDR1 DFQATT, CDR2 SNEGSKA (reference sequence). The CDR3 sequence is CSARQGYEQYV. The CDR3 DNA reads as TGCAGTGCTCGACAGGGGTACGAGCAGTACGTC.

This clonotype came up a few times. CDR3: CSAQRGRPPQETQYF. The CDR3 DNA reads TGCAGCGCCCAACGGGGACGTCCCCCCCAAGAGACCCAGTACTTC. This rearrangement joins TRBV29-1 to TRBJ2-5, with D perhaps TRBD1 or TRBD2 (5 bases each). Trimming pared 7 bases from V and 1 base from J, leaving 19 bases between. This CDR3 is built from 15 residues. The V gene's germline CDR1 is SQVTM and CDR2 ANQGSEA.

As DNA, the CDR3 is TGTGCCAGCAGTTACTCCTTCCGGGACAGGGGGCGTGAGACTGAAGCTTTCTTT. The encoded protein is CASSYSFRDRGRETEAFF. The V gene is TRBV6-5, the J gene TRBJ1-1; TRBD1 agrees at 12 bases. Germline V gene data show CDR1 as MNHEY and CDR2 as SVGAGI. Trimming removed 0 bases from V and 5 bases from J; junction bases left unmatched: 10. The length of the CDR3 is 18 residues.

The chain carries TRBV29-1 and TRBJ2-2, with 10 bases that match TRBD2. This CDR3 spans 13 amino acids. The V gene end was trimmed by 7 bases and the J gene end by 5 bases; junction bases not matched to a gene: 4. Germline V gene lookup returns CDR1 SQVTM and CDR2 ANQGSEA. Here the CDR3 DNA reads TGCAGCGGTAGGACTAGCGGAACCGGGGAGCTGTTTTTT. Encoded protein: CSGRTSGTGELFF.

The chain's CDR3 is CASSYSGQGLLWQYF. The CDR3, as DNA: TGTGCCAGCAGTTACTCGGGACAGGGGCTTCTCTGGCAGTACTTC. The chain uses TRBV6-2 or TRBV6-3 and TRBJ2-7, with 10 bases fitting TRBD1. CDR1 is MNHEY, CDR2 SVGEGT, per germline. With V trimmed by 0 bases and J by 9 bases, 8 bases remained unmatched. The length of the CDR3 is 15 residues.